These 7 T cell receptor beta chains were sequenced from one sample in a study of vaccination and CD4 T cells after COVID-19. Sequenced with the Oncomine TCR Beta short-read assay was DNA taken from cultured CD4+ T cells. TCRdb re-called the PCR reads through MiXCR, storing one row per CDR3 protein. The sample has approximately 13,000 distinct CDR3 sequences; about two fifths are singletons. Treatment noted: approximately 10-day PBMC culture with coronavirus spike peptide pools or control peptides (ViraFEST assay). Which antigens these TCRs recognize remains unknown. The sample consisted of CD4+ T cells from blood, cultured in vitro, taken before SARS-CoV-2 vaccination. The receptors derive from a human donor who had recovered from COVID-19.

The chain employs TRBV5-1 and TRBJ2-5, with 7 bases that match TRBD1. The CDR3 length is 16 residues. Germline CDR1 reads SGHRS; CDR2 reads YFSETQ. V lost 4 bases to trimming and J lost 2 bases; unmatched junction nucleotides: 11. This chain's CDR3 is CASSPTDRFGQETQYF. CDR3 DNA sequence: TGCGCCAGCAGCCCAACGGACAGGTTCGGGCAAGAGACCCAGTACTTC.

CDR3 nucleotides: TGCAGCGGGACACCCTTAGGGGGACCCACAGATACGCAGTATTTT. This encodes CSGTPLGGPTDTQYF. The J gene is TRBJ2-3, the V gene TRBV29-1; D may be TRBD1 (6 bases). The germline CDR1 and CDR2 sequences are SQVTM and ANQGSEA. This CDR3 spans 15 amino acids. V gave up 7 bases and J gave up 2 bases, with 19 bases separating them.

This clonotype was counted a few times. The CDR3, as DNA: TGTGCCAGCAGCGGAAACCCCAGAAATAGCAATCAGCCCCAGCATTTT. It encodes CASSGNPRNSNQPQHF. The chain is built from TRBV6-1 and TRBJ1-5; the D is unclear. Trimming stripped 6 bases from V and 0 bases from J, with 15 bases between. CDR1 MNHNS and CDR2 SASEGT come from the germline V gene. The CDR3 is 16 residues long.

V is TRBV7-2 and J is TRBJ1-2; D ambiguous. The ends were cut back, 5 bases at V and 4 bases at J, with 11 bases in the middle. CDR3 length equals 13 residues. Germline values: CDR1 SGHTA, CDR2 FQGNSA. The CDR3 here is CASSDPPTYGYTF. CDR3 nucleotide sequence: TGTGCCAGCAGCGACCCCCCTACCTATGGCTACACCTTC.

This rearrangement joins TRBV19 to TRBJ1-5; a possible D gene is TRBD1 (5 bases). Germline V CDR1 and CDR2: LNHDA, SQIVND (reference sequence). This CDR3 has 14 amino acids. Deletions cut 3 bases from V and 3 bases from J, with 9 bases between. The CDR3 DNA reads as TGTGCCAGTAGTATGGACACATACAATCAGCCCCAGCATTTT. This translates into CASSMDTYNQPQHF.

The rearrangement joins TRBV6-1 to TRBJ1-1, with unresolved D. The V and J ends lost 6 bases and 2 bases respectively, with 13 bases between them. The CDR3 runs 14 residues. Germline loops: CDR1 MNHNS, CDR2 SASEGT. The CDR3 reads CASRPPTDNTEAFF. The CDR3 DNA reads TGTGCCAGCAGACCCCCGACGGACAACACTGAAGCTTTCTTT.

This clonotype has only one observation. This rearrangement joins TRBV19 to TRBJ1-2, with a weak D call TRBD1 (6 bases). The V and J ends lost 2 bases and 4 bases respectively, with 11 bases between them. There are 14 residues in the CDR3. Germline-derived CDR1 and CDR2 are LNHDA and SQIVND (reference sequence). This chain's CDR3 is CASSITGTLYGYTF. The CDR3 DNA reads as TGTGCCAGTAGTATAACCGGGACACTCTATGGCTACACCTTC.